The entry below describes one T cell receptor (beta chain). The data stem from a study of control samples from healthy donors and cancer patients. TCRdb keeps only in-frame clones here, not all; method: immunoSEQ multiplex PCR. The sample carries over 150,000 clones, just under 95% recorded once. This CDR3 has 13 amino acids. Germline values: CDR1 SNHLY, CDR2 FYNNEI. Trimming took off 2 bases at V and 8 bases at J, with 9 bases between the two ends. The TCR comes from a man aged 35 to 55 in good health. The sample consisted of blood. The genes are TRBV2 and TRBJ1-4; no clear D. The CDR3: CASSESLIEKLFF. The CDR3 DNA follows: TGTGCCAGCAGTGAAAGTCTAATCGAAAAACTGTTTTTT.